These 23 T cell receptor beta chains share one sample of origin, sequenced in a study of blood T cell repertoires in COVID-19. Only in-frame clones appear in the TCRdb table, and some are missing; sequencing was by immunoSEQ multiplex PCR. The table lists around 200,000 clones, around 87% of them singletons. Specimen: peripheral blood. These receptors were taken from a man between 35 and 55 years old with active or convalescent COVID-19.

The chain is built from TRBV5-6 and TRBJ1-5; D is possibly TRBD1 (5 bases). Trimming stripped 1 base from V and 4 bases from J, with 6 bases between. Germline V gene lookup returns CDR1 SGHDT and CDR2 YYEEEE. CDR3 length: 13 residues. DNA of the CDR3: TGTGCCAGCAGCTTGACAGGTAATCAGCCCCAGCATTTT. It yields the protein CASSLTGNQPQHF.

The rearrangement uses TRBV19 and TRBJ1-1, with a possible D match to TRBD1 (5 bases). The CDR3 is 13 amino acids. Germline CDR1 and CDR2: LNHDA and SQIVND (reference sequence). With 5 bases removed from V and 0 bases from J, the gap between germline ends came to 7 bases. CDR3 nucleotides: TGTGCCAGTAGTCAGGGCATGAACACTGAAGCTTTCTTT. It codes for CASSQGMNTEAFF.

The V gene is TRBV28, the J gene TRBJ1-2; a weak D match, TRBD1 (6 bases). V gave up 6 bases and J gave up 3 bases, with 8 bases separating them. Germline V lookup: CDR1 MDHEN, CDR2 SYDVKM. CDR3 length: 12 amino acids. Written as DNA, the CDR3 is TGTGCCAGCAGCCGACAGGACTATGGCTACACCTTC. As protein: CASSRQDYGYTF.

This chain links TRBV30 with TRBJ1-6; 9 positions match TRBD1. The CDR3 loop spans 16 amino acids. The V gene end was trimmed by 5 bases and the J gene end by 0 bases; junction bases not matched to a gene: 5. CDR1 GTSNPN and CDR2 SVGIG come from the germline V gene (reference sequence). Here the CDR3 reads CAWSTGGSSYNSPLHF. Here the CDR3 DNA reads TGTGCCTGGTCGACAGGGGGGAGCTCCTATAATTCACCCCTCCACTTT.

This clone came up once. The rearrangement uses TRBV5-1 and TRBJ2-7; 12 bases align to TRBD1. The CDR3 runs to 14 residues. Losses at the gene ends were 4 bases for V and 5 bases for J; bases not matched to a gene: 4. CDR1 is SGHRS, CDR2 YFSETQ, per germline. DNA for the CDR3: TGCGCCAGCAGCCCGGGACAGGGGGCCGACGAGCAGTACTTC. Translating it yields CASSPGQGADEQYF.

V usage is TRBV28 and J usage is TRBJ1-2; possible D gene TRBD1, 6 bases. Germline CDR1 is MDHEN and CDR2 is SYDVKM. With 10 bases removed from V and 3 bases from J, the gap between germline ends came to 21 bases. The CDR3 contains 15 residues. The CDR3 sequence is CATSQGGARYYGYTF. CDR3 DNA: TGTGCCACCTCCCAAGGGGGGGCGCGTTACTATGGCTACACCTTC.

This clone was seen once. The chain has TRBV5-1 and TRBJ2-7, with D unresolved. Germline V gene data show CDR1 as SGHRS and CDR2 as YFSETQ. The germline V and J ends were trimmed by 4 bases and 5 bases, with 10 bases remaining between them. The CDR3 contains 12 residues. The CDR3 sequence is CASSKSSDEQYF. The CDR3 nucleotides are TGCGCCAGCAGCAAATCTTCGGACGAGCAGTACTTC. Full variable domain (rest looked up from reference TRBV5-1 and TRBJ2-7): KAGVTQTPRYLIKTRGQQVTLSCSPISGHRSVSWYQQTPGQGLQFLFEYFSETQRNKGNFPGRFSGRQFSNSRSEMNVSTLELGDSALYLCASSKSSDEQYFGPGTRLTVT.

There are a few counts of this clone. The chain recombines TRBV19 with TRBJ1-6, with 7 bases that match TRBD1. From germline, CDR1 is LNHDA and CDR2 SQIVND (reference sequence). V shed 5 bases and J 7 bases; nucleotides not matched to a gene: 8. The CDR3 extends over 15 amino acids. The CDR3 loop reads CASSVNRGINSPLHF. The CDR3 nucleotides are TGTGCCAGTAGTGTCAACAGGGGAATAAATTCACCCCTCCACTTT.

The CDR3 region is CASSVWDKDSNQPQHF. CDR3 sequence (DNA): TGTGCCAGCAGTGTGTGGGACAAAGATAGCAATCAGCCCCAGCATTTT. The rearrangement joins TRBV28 to TRBJ1-5, with D possibly TRBD1 on 6 matching bases. Trimming cost V 5 bases and J 0 bases, with 14 bases left between them. Germline V lookup: CDR1 MDHEN, CDR2 SYDVKM. There are 16 residues in the CDR3. The full variable domain, completed using reference TRBV28 and TRBJ1-5, is DVKVTQSSRYLVKRTGEKVFLECVQDMDHENMFWYRQDPGLGLRLIYFSYDVKMKEKGDIPEGYSVSREKKERFSLILESASTNQTSMYLCASSVWDKDSNQPQHFGDGTRLSIL.

The chain joins TRBV3-1 (or the pseudogene TRBV3-2) to TRBJ2-3, with a tentative D call TRBD2 (6 bases). This CDR3 has 16 amino acids. From germline, CDR1 is LGHDT and CDR2 YNNKEL (reference sequence). Trimming pared 5 bases from V and 2 bases from J, leaving 17 bases between. The CDR3 DNA reads as TGTGCCAGCAGCTCCCGGACTAACCCAATCACAGATACGCAGTATTTT. Its translation is CASSSRTNPITDTQYF.

The chain combines TRBV6-1 with TRBJ1-5; TRBD1 might be the D (5 bases). This CDR3 is 13 amino acids long. Looked up from germline, CDR1 is MNHNS and CDR2 is SASEGT. Trimming pared 3 bases from V and 6 bases from J, leaving 9 bases between. CDR3 DNA: TGTGCCAGCAGTGAGGGGCAAGGTCAGCCCCAGCATTTT. Translation: CASSEGQGQPQHF.

CDR3: CASRGPENTEAFF. The CDR3 coding sequence is TGCGCCAGCAGGGGGCCGGAGAACACTGAAGCTTTCTTT. This chain links TRBV10-2 with TRBJ1-1, with D possibly being TRBD1 (5 bases). Germline V gives CDR1 WSHSY, CDR2 SAAADI. The ends were cut back, 6 bases at V and 1 base at J, with 9 bases in the middle. There are 13 residues in the CDR3.

The rearrangement uses TRBV4-2 and TRBJ2-3, with no clear D. Germline-derived CDR1 and CDR2 are LGHNA and YNFKEQ. The CDR3 covers 15 residues. V dropped 1 base and J dropped 0 bases, with 8 bases sitting between them. The CDR3 nucleotides are TGTGCCAGCAGCCAAGTTTACTTAAGCACAGATACGCAGTATTTT. Protein product: CASSQVYLSTDTQYF.

The rearrangement links TRBV7-2 to TRBJ1-1; 8 positions match TRBD1. This CDR3 comprises 15 residues. V was pared by 4 bases and J by 9 bases, with 13 bases of the junction left unmatched. Per the germline V gene, CDR1 is SGHTA and CDR2 is FQGNSA. The CDR3 here is CASSSAGQGPSKAFF. The CDR3 DNA is TGTGCCAGCAGCTCCGCCGGACAGGGACCAAGTAAAGCTTTCTTT.

This chain uses TRBV11-2 with TRBJ2-5; 12 nucleotides line up with TRBD2. V dropped 5 bases and J dropped 3; count of bases not matched to a gene: 13. Germline V CDR1 and CDR2: SGHAT, FQNNGV. The CDR3 contains 18 residues. CDR3 amino acids: CASSHRLAGAEGKETQYF. The CDR3 DNA reads as TGTGCCAGCAGCCATCGACTAGCGGGGGCCGAAGGGAAAGAGACCCAGTACTTC.

This clone has a single count. The V call is TRBV7-9, the J call TRBJ2-5; D uncertain. V gave up 1 base and J gave up 9 bases, with 15 bases separating them. The CDR3 covers 14 residues. Germline V gene lookup returns CDR1 SEHNR and CDR2 FQNEAQ (reference sequence). CDR3 sequence reads: CASSLGARTTAQYF. The CDR3 DNA reads TGTGCCAGCAGCTTAGGGGCCAGAACCACGGCCCAGTACTTC. Combining the CDR3 with reference TRBV7-9 and TRBJ2-5 gives the whole variable domain DTGVSQNPRHKITKRGQNVTFRCDPISEHNRLYWYRQTLGQGPEFLTYFQNEAQLEKSRLLSDRFSAERPKGSFSTLEIQRTEQGDSAMYLCASSLGARTTAQYFGPGTRLLVL.

This clone was picked up a small number of times. The gene calls are TRBV12-3 or TRBV12-4 and TRBJ1-2; 10 positions match TRBD1. Losses at the gene ends were 5 bases for V and 6 bases for J; bases not matched to a gene: 3. The CDR3 extends over 13 amino acids. This CDR3 reads CASSPGQGDGYTF. Written as DNA, the CDR3 is TGTGCCAGCAGTCCCGGACAGGGGGATGGCTACACCTTC.

This clone was observed a handful of times. The gene calls are TRBV28 and TRBJ1-5; 9 bases align to TRBD1. The CDR3 totals 13 residues. V was clipped by 6 bases and J by 15 bases; unmatched bases: 12. Germline loops: CDR1 MDHEN, CDR2 SYDVKM. The CDR3 nucleotides are TGTGCCAGCAGGTACAGGGGGCCCTCTGTTAGGCATTTT. This translates into CASRYRGPSVRHF. The complete variable domain, with remaining parts taken from reference TRBV28 and TRBJ1-5, reads DVKVTQSSRYLVKRTGEKVFLECVQDMDHENMFWYRQDPGLGLRLIYFSYDVKMKEKGDIPEGYSVSREKKERFSLILESASTNQTSMYLCASRYRGPSVRHFGDGTRLSIL.

The chain joins TRBV19 to TRBJ1-5; 7 nucleotides align to TRBD1. This CDR3 region has 14 residues. Germline V lookup: CDR1 LNHDA, CDR2 SQIVND (reference sequence). Losses at the gene ends were 5 bases for V and 6 bases for J; bases not matched to a gene: 7. CDR3 sequence reads: CASSALTGAQPQHF. The CDR3 region has the DNA TGTGCCAGTAGTGCCCTAACAGGGGCTCAGCCCCAGCATTTT.

The V call is TRBV28, the J call TRBJ2-2, with 10 bases lining up with TRBD2. The CDR3 sequence is 15 residues long. The germline gives CDR1 MDHEN, CDR2 SYDVKM. Losses at the gene ends were 1 base for V and 4 bases for J; bases not matched to a gene: 0. The CDR3 spells CASSLLAGGTGELFF. The CDR3 DNA sequence: TGTGCCAGCAGTTTATTAGCGGGGGGCACCGGGGAGCTGTTTTTT.

CDR3 in amino acids: CASSLRVRETQYF. The CDR3, as DNA: TGTGCCAGCAGCTTACGGGTTCGGGAGACCCAGTACTTC. The chain has TRBV7-2 and TRBJ2-5; D ambiguous. Germline lookup yields CDR1 SGHTA and CDR2 FQGNSA. The CDR3 contains 13 residues. Trimming pared 2 bases from V and 5 bases from J, leaving 9 bases between.

The chain uses TRBV6-2 or TRBV6-3 and TRBJ1-1, with 8 positions matching TRBD1. V lost 6 bases, J lost 1 base, and 4 bases stayed unmatched. Germline CDR1 MNHEY, CDR2 SVGEGT. The CDR3 length is 14 residues. CDR3 coding DNA: TGTGCCAGCAGCAGACAGGGGTCGAACACTGAAGCTTTCTTT. Translating it yields CASSRQGSNTEAFF.

V gene TRBV7-2 combines with J gene TRBJ1-5; TRBD1 matches 9 bases. Germline V gene lookup returns CDR1 SGHTA and CDR2 FQGNSA. The CDR3 length is 18 residues. Losses at the gene ends were 4 bases for V and 2 bases for J; bases not matched to a gene: 12. Written as DNA, the CDR3 is TGTGCCAGCAGCTCGTCGGACAGGGGAGGTTGGCGCAATCAGCCCCAGCATTTT. It translates to CASSSSDRGGWRNQPQHF.